Below, 18 T cell receptor beta chains from the same sample are listed, as sequenced in a study of identical twins. MiXCR, run by TCRdb on the 5' RACE reads, gives a single entry per CDR3 protein. The repertoire holds some 570,000 distinct CDR3 sequences, with about a fifth as singletons. Another study also made use of these data, one on yellow fever vaccine responses in identical twins.

What was sequenced was CD4+ T cells sorted from blood. These TCRs come from a woman between 18 and 29 years old in good health.

This clonotype was detected only a few times. The CDR3 DNA reads TGTGCCACCAGTGACGTGTCCGCTCCCCACACAGATACGCAGTATTTT. The encoded protein is CATSDVSAPHTDTQYF. V is TRBV24-1 and J is TRBJ2-3, with D hard to call. The CDR3 is made up of 16 amino acids. Per germline, CDR1 KGHDR and CDR2 SFDVKD. V was clipped by 4 bases and J by 2 bases, with 15 bases between them.

This sequence joins TRBV12-3 or TRBV12-4 and TRBJ2-7, with D hard to call. Trimming stripped 2 bases from V and 5 bases from J, with 7 bases between. The length of the CDR3 is 12 residues. DNA for the CDR3: TGTGCCAGCAGTTTATTTGGGGACGAGCAGTACTTC. Amino acids: CASSLFGDEQYF.

This clonotype was seen a few times. The genes are TRBV3-1 and TRBJ2-1; D might be TRBD2 (6 bases). Germline values: CDR1 LGHDT, CDR2 YNNKEL (reference sequence). Trimming left V 2 bases short and J 9 bases short, with 17 bases between. This CDR3 has 15 residues. The CDR3 DNA reads as TGTGCCAGCAGCCAAAATGGGGGAATTAGCGGTGAGCAGTTCTTC. As protein: CASSQNGGISGEQFF.

This clonotype was seen a single time. This chain joins TRBV6-1 and TRBJ2-1; D may be TRBD1 or TRBD2 (6 bases each). V lost 3 bases to trimming and J lost 12 bases, with 15 bases between them. The CDR3 is made up of 13 amino acids. The germline V gene encodes CDR1 MNHNS and CDR2 SASEGT. The CDR3 spells CASSDLGGRGQFF. CDR3 DNA sequence: TGTGCCAGCAGTGACTTGGGGGGCAGGGGGCAGTTCTTC.

The V call is TRBV29-1, the J call TRBJ2-1; 11 bases match TRBD2. This CDR3 is built from 15 residues. The V gene's germline CDR1 is SQVTM and CDR2 ANQGSEA. V trimming: 7 bases; J trimming: 4 bases; junction bases outside the gene matches: 9. The CDR3 nucleotides read TGCAGCGCCCGGGGACTAGCGGCCGATTACAATGAGCAGTTCTTC. Translating it yields CSARGLAADYNEQFF.

In this sample, this clonotype turned up a few times. The chain recombines TRBV28 with TRBJ2-7; no firm D call. Trimming left V 5 bases short and J 6 bases short, with 23 bases between. CDR3 length: 16 residues. Germline V gene data show CDR1 as MDHEN and CDR2 as SYDVKM. As DNA, the CDR3 is TGTGCCAGCAGTCAATCATTGTCAGCCTCAAGTCGCGAGCAGTACTTC. This translates into CASSQSLSASSREQYF.

V and J are TRBV10-3 and TRBJ2-7; 8 bases are shared with TRBD2. Germline V CDR1 and CDR2: ENHRY, SYGVKD. CDR3 length equals 16 residues. Unmatched junction bases numbered 7, after V lost 0 bases and J lost 3 bases. The CDR3: CAISESGSGKLYEQYF. The DNA of the CDR3 is TGTGCCATCAGTGAGTCGGGTAGCGGGAAGCTCTACGAGCAGTACTTC.

This clonotype was found once. The chain joins TRBV7-9 to TRBJ2-2; D gene uncertain. The CDR3 covers 13 residues. The germline V and J ends were trimmed by 7 bases and 7 bases, with 13 bases remaining between them. Germline V gene data show CDR1 as SEHNR and CDR2 as FQNEAQ (reference sequence). CDR3 DNA sequence: TGTGCCAGCACCCTTACCTTTGGCGGGGAGCTGTTTTTT. Translating it yields CASTLTFGGELFF.

This clonotype has a handful of counts. This chain's CDR3 is CASSARAGQETQYF. The CDR3 bases are TGTGCCAGCAGTGCCCGAGCGGGGCAAGAGACCCAGTACTTC. This sequence joins TRBV11-2 and TRBJ2-5, with 7 bases matching TRBD2. J was trimmed by 2 bases and V by 6 bases; bases with no gene match: 6. Germline V CDR1 and CDR2: SGHAT, FQNNGV. The CDR3 runs to 14 residues. Using reference TRBV11-2 and TRBJ2-5 for the parts outside the CDR3, the full variable domain is EAGVAQSPRYKIIEKRQSVAFWCNPISGHATLYWYQQILGQGPKLLIQFQNNGVVDDSQLPKDRFSAERLKGVDSTLKIQPAKLEDSAVYLCASSARAGQETQYFGPGTRLLVL.

In its sample, this clonotype was seen a few times. The chain is built from TRBV20-1 and TRBJ2-1, with 9 bases matching TRBD1. Germline V CDR1 and CDR2: DFQATT, SNEGSKA (reference sequence). The CDR3 is made up of 15 amino acids. Germline trimming cut 4 bases from V and 8 bases from J; bases unmatched to any gene: 12. CDR3 sequence: CSANTGTGRLYEQFF. The CDR3 DNA reads as TGCAGTGCTAACACCGGGACAGGGAGGTTGTATGAGCAGTTCTTC.

This clonotype has just a few counts. The V and J genes are TRBV4-2 and TRBJ2-3; 11 positions agree with TRBD2. The CDR3 is made up of 17 amino acids. From germline, CDR1 is LGHNA and CDR2 YNFKEQ. The J segment lost 0 bases and the V segment lost 3 bases, leaving 5 bases of the junction unmatched. CDR3 residues: CASSQLTSGASTDTQYF. The CDR3 DNA reads as TGTGCCAGCAGCCAGCTGACTAGCGGGGCGAGCACAGATACGCAGTATTTT.

This clonotype was seen a few times. This chain links TRBV24-1 with TRBJ2-1; D is possibly TRBD2 (5 bases). The germline V gene encodes CDR1 KGHDR and CDR2 SFDVKD. V dropped 5 bases and J dropped 0 bases, with 13 bases sitting between them. The CDR3 is made up of 16 amino acids. CDR3: CATSGRGGDSYNEQFF. CDR3 nucleotide sequence: TGTGCCACCAGTGGCCGGGGTGGTGACTCCTACAATGAGCAGTTCTTC.

This clonotype was counted only a few times. The V call is TRBV5-5, the J call TRBJ2-3; the match to TRBD2 covers 7 bases. The V segment lost 4 bases and the J segment 2 bases; nucleotides outside the gene matches: 13. This CDR3 has 17 residues. Germline V CDR1 and CDR2: SGHKS, YYEKEE (reference sequence). CDR3 bases: TGTGCCAGCAGCCCCGCCTGGGAGCGGGGCACCACAGATACGCAGTATTTT. Translated: CASSPAWERGTTDTQYF.

The chain couples TRBV10-3 to TRBJ2-2, with D possibly matching TRBD2 (7 bases). Trimming took 10 bases from V and 5 from J, leaving 20 bases between them. There are 15 residues in the CDR3. CDR1 is ENHRY and CDR2 is SYGVKD in the germline V gene. The CDR3 sequence is CATAIREGETGELFF. The CDR3 DNA reads as TGTGCCACCGCTATCAGGGAGGGGGAGACCGGGGAGCTGTTTTTT.

This clonotype has more than one count but fewer than ten. This sequence joins TRBV7-2 and TRBJ1-5; possibly TRBD1 for D (6 bases). V was trimmed by 1 base and J by 7 bases, leaving 11 bases between them. The CDR3 totals 14 residues. Germline CDR1 and CDR2: SGHTA and FQGNSA. The CDR3: CASSLVGDTQPQHF. The CDR3 nucleotides read TGTGCCAGCAGCTTAGTTGGGGACACCCAGCCCCAGCATTTT.

This clonotype occurred many times. V usage is TRBV5-1 and J usage is TRBJ2-1, with D unclear. V was trimmed by 0 bases and J by 3 bases, leaving 4 bases between them. The CDR3 runs to 13 residues. Germline CDR1 reads SGHRS; CDR2 reads YFSETQ. CDR3 loop: CASSLVDYNEQFF. CDR3 DNA: TGCGCCAGCAGCTTGGTAGACTACAATGAGCAGTTCTTC.

This clonotype was recorded only once. The V call is TRBV12-3 or TRBV12-4, the J call TRBJ2-2; 13 bases agree with TRBD2. This CDR3 spans 18 amino acids. The V and J ends lost 6 bases and 0 bases, in that order; junction bases with no gene match: 7. CDR3 nucleotide sequence: TGTGCCAGCAGGGCACCGGGACTAGCGGGGCCGAACACCGGGGAGCTGTTTTTT. Its translation is CASRAPGLAGPNTGELFF.

This clonotype was observed a handful of times. CDR3: CSARDGTGVETQYF. The CDR3 region has the DNA TGCAGTGCTAGAGATGGGACAGGGGTAGAGACCCAGTACTTC. This chain joins TRBV20-1 and TRBJ2-5; 10 nucleotides agree with TRBD1. The CDR3 consists of 14 residues. V lost 0 bases to trimming and J lost 4 bases; unmatched junction nucleotides: 2. Germline lookup yields CDR1 DFQATT and CDR2 SNEGSKA (reference sequence).